Sequencing of this T cell receptor beta chain was carried out in a study of T cell responses to AZD1222 COVID-19 vaccine. General study points: Clonal diversity may have been underestimated in mostly white British donors. Two doses of AZD1222 preceded a rise in Spike-specific TCR breadth and depth.

The CDR3 consists of 13 residues. Trimming stripped 2 bases from V and 3 bases from J, with 7 bases between. Germline V gives CDR1 SGHTA, CDR2 FQGTGA. Clones were sequenced by immunoSEQ multiplex PCR, and TCRdb holds only the in-frame ones, with some missing. There are approximately 70,000 clones in the sample; 80% occur only once, and 47% lies in the top ten. Second-dose groups at about 4 or about 12 weeks were pooled. Concerning this clone: No antigen is known for it.

The sequence derives from an adult who received the AZD1222 COVID-19 vaccine. The genes are TRBV7-3 and TRBJ1-1; unclear D gene. The material was peripheral blood, obtained 28 days after the second AZD1222 dose. The CDR3 region has the DNA TGTGCCAGCAGCTTAGGGCTCGACACTGAAGCTTTCTTT. Translation gives CASSLGLDTEAFF. The entire variable domain, with the rest obtained from reference TRBV7-3 and TRBJ1-1, is as follows: GAGVSQTPSNKVTEKGKYVELRCDPISGHTALYWYRQSLGQGPEFLIYFQGTGAADDSGLPNDRFFAVRPEGSVSTLKIQRTERGDSAVYLCASSLGLDTEAFFGQGTRLTVV.